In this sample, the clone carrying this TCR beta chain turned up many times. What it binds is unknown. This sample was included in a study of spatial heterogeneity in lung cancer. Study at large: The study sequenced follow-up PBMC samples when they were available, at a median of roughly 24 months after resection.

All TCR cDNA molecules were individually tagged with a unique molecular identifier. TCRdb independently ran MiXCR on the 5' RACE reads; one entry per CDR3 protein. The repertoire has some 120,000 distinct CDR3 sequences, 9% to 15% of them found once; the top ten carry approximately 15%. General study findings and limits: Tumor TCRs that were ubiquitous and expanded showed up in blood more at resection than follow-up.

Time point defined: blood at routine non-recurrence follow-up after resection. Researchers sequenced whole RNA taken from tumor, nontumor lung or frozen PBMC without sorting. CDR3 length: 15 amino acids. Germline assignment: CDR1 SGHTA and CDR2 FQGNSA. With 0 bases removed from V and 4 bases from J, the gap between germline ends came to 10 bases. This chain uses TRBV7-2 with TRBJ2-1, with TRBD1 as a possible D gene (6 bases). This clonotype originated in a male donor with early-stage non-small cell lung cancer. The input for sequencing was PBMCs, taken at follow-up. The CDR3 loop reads CASSLAGGPYNEQFF. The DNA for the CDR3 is TGTGCCAGCAGCTTAGCAGGGGGTCCATACAATGAGCAGTTCTTC.